The next 30 T cell receptor beta chains were all read from a single sample in a study of blood T cell repertoires in COVID-19. Using immunoSEQ multiplex PCR, the repertoire was profiled, and TCRdb retains in-frame clones only, with some absent. The data show a few hundred thousand clones, 80% to 90% seen once. Specimen: peripheral blood. These receptors were obtained from a middle-aged woman who had recovered from COVID-19.

This chain uses TRBV2 with TRBJ1-2; possible D gene TRBD1, 5 bases. The CDR3 sequence is 13 residues long. Germline CDR1 reads SNHLY; CDR2 reads FYNNEI. With 4 bases removed from V and 1 base from J, the gap between germline ends came to 7 bases. The CDR3 loop reads CASSGQFNYGYTF. For the CDR3, the DNA is TGTGCCAGCAGTGGACAGTTTAACTATGGCTACACCTTC. Variable domain in full (rest from reference TRBV2 and TRBJ1-2): EPEVTQTPSHQVTQMGQEVILRCVPISNHLYFYWYRQILGQKVEFLVSFYNNEISEKSEIFDDQFSVERPDGSNFTLKIRSTKLEDSAMYFCASSGQFNYGYTFGSGTRLTVV.

V gene TRBV7-3 combines with J gene TRBJ2-2, with 8 bases that match TRBD2. V gave up 6 bases and J gave up 1 base; unmatched junction bases: 4. Germline assignment: CDR1 SGHTA and CDR2 FQGTGA. This CDR3 is 15 amino acids long. CDR3 bases: TGTGCCAGCAGAAGCAGCGGGGGGAACACCGGGGAGCTGTTTTTT. Its translation: CASRSSGGNTGELFF.

This clone was counted once. The chain couples TRBV28 to TRBJ2-7; no firm D call. Per the germline V gene, CDR1 is MDHEN and CDR2 is SYDVKM. This CDR3 region has 13 residues. V lost 3 bases and J 6 bases, leaving 12 bases between the germline ends. The CDR3 DNA reads as TGTGCCAGCAGTTTGAGCGCCCTCGGCGAGCAGTACGTC. This encodes CASSLSALGEQYV.

This chain connects TRBV3-1 (or the pseudogene TRBV3-2) to TRBJ1-2; perhaps TRBD1 as D (6 bases). Germline V gene sequence: CDR1 LGHDT, CDR2 YNNKEL (reference sequence). V lost 3 bases, J lost 2 bases, and 10 bases lay in between. This CDR3 is built from 14 residues. CDR3 sequence reads: CASSHPTGNYGYTF. The CDR3 DNA reads TGTGCCAGCAGCCACCCAACAGGGAACTATGGCTACACCTTC.

The J gene is TRBJ2-3, the V gene TRBV21-1; the table calls TRBD2, which could not be checked here. TRBV21-1 counts as a pseudogene. The CDR3 has 17 residues. CDR3 sequence (DNA): TGTGCCAGCAGCTGGAGCAGGGGAGCGGGAGGGACAGATACGCAGTATTTT. Amino acids: CASSWSRGAGGTDTQYF.

The chain is built from TRBV6-2 or TRBV6-3 and TRBJ2-7; D is unclear. This CDR3 region has 13 residues. The germline V gene encodes CDR1 MNHEY and CDR2 SVGEGT. The V end lost 2 bases, the J end lost 5 bases, and 10 bases lay between the germline ends. The CDR3 bases are TGTGCCAGCAGTTACCGCCACTTCGACGAGCAGTACGTC. As protein: CASSYRHFDEQYV.

The genes are TRBV11-2 and TRBJ1-1; D is undetermined. Trimming removed 4 bases at V and 0 bases at J, with 6 bases between. Germline CDR1 reads SGHAT; CDR2 reads FQNNGV. The CDR3 covers 13 residues. For the CDR3, the DNA is TGTGCCAGCAGCTCATCAATGAACACTGAAGCTTTCTTT. Amino acids: CASSSSMNTEAFF. The whole variable domain, remainder taken from reference TRBV11-2 and TRBJ1-1, is EAGVAQSPRYKIIEKRQSVAFWCNPISGHATLYWYQQILGQGPKLLIQFQNNGVVDDSQLPKDRFSAERLKGVDSTLKIQPAKLEDSAVYLCASSSSMNTEAFFGQGTRLTVV.

The chain combines TRBV5-1 with TRBJ2-1; perhaps TRBD2 as D (5 bases). The germline CDR1 and CDR2 sequences are SGHRS and YFSETQ. The CDR3 totals 13 residues. V lost 2 bases, J lost 5 bases, and 8 bases lay in between. CDR3 sequence reads: CASSLTADNEQFF. The DNA of the CDR3 is TGCGCCAGCAGCTTAACAGCGGACAATGAGCAGTTCTTC.

In this sample, this clone turned up a few times. CDR3 protein: CASSGDLQGGNQPQHF. The CDR3 DNA is TGTGCCAGCAGTGGCGACCTCCAAGGAGGGAATCAGCCCCAGCATTTT. The rearrangement uses TRBV6-1 and TRBJ1-5, with D hard to call. The CDR3 runs to 16 residues. Trimming took off 4 bases at V and 4 bases at J, with 17 bases between the two ends. CDR1 and CDR2 (germline): MNHNS, SASEGT.

The chain has TRBV6-2 or TRBV6-3 and TRBJ1-1; D possibly corresponds to TRBD1 (6 bases). CDR1 and CDR2 from the germline V gene are MNHEY and SVGEGT. Trimming took off 2 bases at V and 0 bases at J, with 7 bases between the two ends. The CDR3 sequence is 14 residues long. The CDR3 DNA reads TGTGCCAGCAGTTACGGGACATTGAACACTGAAGCTTTCTTT. Its translation: CASSYGTLNTEAFF.

The chain couples TRBV4-3 to TRBJ1-1; tentatively, D is TRBD1 (6 bases). Germline CDR1 is LGHNA and CDR2 is YSLEER. V was shortened by 6 bases and J by 4 bases, with 12 bases between the two germline ends. This CDR3 spans 13 amino acids. CDR3 coding DNA: TGCGCCAGCAGTTCAGGGGTAGGCACTGAAGCTTTCTTT. This gives the protein CASSSGVGTEAFF.

This clone was counted a single time. V usage is TRBV10-3 and J usage is TRBJ2-1; 7 positions agree with TRBD2. V lost 4 bases to trimming and J lost 5 bases; unmatched junction nucleotides: 5. Germline CDR1 reads ENHRY; CDR2 reads SYGVKD. CDR3 length equals 14 residues. This chain's CDR3 is CAISGLAFDNEQFF. In DNA, the CDR3 is TGTGCCATCAGTGGACTAGCTTTCGACAATGAGCAGTTCTTC.

Note on this clone: Sequence at one end of the junction differs from germline and may be a read error. J is TRBJ1-1 and V is TRBV13; no definite D call. There are 13 residues in the CDR3. Germline loops: CDR1 PRHDT, CDR2 FYEKMQ (reference sequence). This CDR3 is CASTLRTNTEAFF. As DNA, the CDR3 is TGTGCCAGCACCTTAAGAACAAACACTGAAGCTTTCTTT.

The V gene is TRBV27, the J gene TRBJ2-3, with 8 positions matching TRBD2. The CDR3 has 14 amino acids. CDR1 MNHEY and CDR2 SMNVEV come from the germline V gene (reference sequence). The J segment lost 8 bases and the V segment lost 5 bases, leaving 9 bases of the junction unmatched. CDR3 DNA: TGTGCCAGCAGTATCAGCGGGGGCCGAGGTACGCAGTATTTT. Amino acid sequence: CASSISGGRGTQYF.

The chain joins TRBV18 to TRBJ1-1; 7 bases map to TRBD1. The CDR3 length is 14 residues. CDR1 is KGHSH and CDR2 is LQKENI in the germline V gene. V was pared by 5 bases and J by 1 base, with 4 bases of the junction left unmatched. CDR3 coding DNA: TGTGCCAGCTCAAAGGACAGGCCGAACACTGAAGCTTTCTTT. The encoded protein is CASSKDRPNTEAFF.

The chain combines TRBV7-2 with TRBJ2-1; the match to TRBD1 covers 9 bases. This CDR3 has 14 residues. J gave up 9 bases and V 3 bases, and 6 bases lay outside the gene matches. The germline V gene encodes CDR1 SGHTA and CDR2 FQGNSA. CDR3 amino acids: CASSLDRGGSEQFF. DNA of the CDR3: TGTGCCAGCAGCTTGGACAGGGGAGGGTCTGAGCAGTTCTTC.

This chain uses TRBV4-1 with TRBJ2-1; D uncertain. V lost 0 bases to trimming and J lost 2 bases, with 8 bases between them. Germline CDR1 and CDR2: MGHRA and YSYEKL. CDR3 length equals 15 residues. CDR3 DNA: TGCGCCAGCAGCCAAGAACCCTCAGCCTACAATGAGCAGTTCTTC. Its translation is CASSQEPSAYNEQFF.

This rearrangement joins TRBV7-8 to TRBJ1-1; no definite D call. The CDR3 spans 13 residues. CDR1 SGHVS and CDR2 FQNEAQ come from the germline V gene. Trimming cost V 4 bases and J 1 base, with 7 bases left between them. The CDR3 DNA reads as TGTGCCAGCAGCTACCGGGGGAACACTGAAGCTTTCTTT. Protein sequence: CASSYRGNTEAFF.

This clone was picked up a small number of times. The chain joins TRBV6-2 or TRBV6-3 to TRBJ1-1, with a tentative D call TRBD1 (5 bases). The CDR3 extends over 13 amino acids. V shed 7 bases and J shed 11 bases, with 20 bases lying between them. Germline loops: CDR1 MNHEY, CDR2 SVGEGT. For the CDR3, the DNA is TGTGCCAGCACCCCGCTTGGGGCCACCTCCGCTTTCTTT. Amino acid sequence: CASTPLGATSAFF.

This clone was seen a handful of times. DNA for the CDR3: TGTGCCAGTACGGAAGGGGGAGCCCGGGGTACGCAGTATTTT. It yields the protein CASTEGGARGTQYF. The rearrangement uses TRBV19 and TRBJ2-3; tentatively, D is TRBD1 (6 bases). This CDR3 is built from 14 residues. Trimming removed 7 bases at V and 8 bases at J, with 19 bases between. CDR1 is LNHDA, CDR2 SQIVND, per germline (reference sequence).

V and J are TRBV11-2 and TRBJ2-3; TRBD2 matches at 8 bases. Trimming took 3 bases from V and 2 from J; bases not matched to a gene: 13. This CDR3 has 18 amino acids. From germline, CDR1 is SGHAT and CDR2 FQNNGV. The CDR3 nucleotides read TGTGCCAGCAGCTTGGGTCGGGACGGGAGGGGACCCACAGATACGCAGTATTTT. Encoded protein: CASSLGRDGRGPTDTQYF.

The rearrangement links TRBV9 to TRBJ1-5, with D possibly matching TRBD1 (5 bases). This CDR3 region has 14 residues. Trimming left V 7 bases short and J 2 bases short, with 13 bases between. Per the germline V gene, CDR1 is SGDLS and CDR2 is YYNGEE. CDR3 bases: TGTGCCAGCGCGCGGGGGGGTGGCAATCAGCCCCAGCATTTT. It is translated as CASARGGGNQPQHF.

The CDR3, as DNA: TGTGCCAGCACCATTAGCGGGGGGGCCAAAAACATTCAGTACTTC. Translating it yields CASTISGGAKNIQYF. V usage is TRBV5-4 and J usage is TRBJ2-4, with TRBD2 matching 10 bases. The V gene end was trimmed by 6 bases and the J gene end by 1 base; junction bases not matched to a gene: 4. This CDR3 has 15 residues. Germline CDR1 SGHNT, CDR2 YYREEE (reference sequence).

The chain uses TRBV19 and TRBJ2-1; 10 bases are shared with TRBD2. The germline V gene has CDR1 LNHDA and CDR2 SQIVND (reference sequence). CDR3 length: 15 amino acids. V trimming: 7 bases; J trimming: 3 bases; junction bases outside the gene matches: 6. The chain's CDR3 is CASNPGTSVYNEQFF. CDR3 DNA: TGTGCCAGTAATCCCGGGACTAGCGTCTACAATGAGCAGTTCTTC.

The gene calls are TRBV5-6 and TRBJ2-7, with 10 bases aligning to TRBD1. From germline, CDR1 is SGHDT and CDR2 YYEEEE. V dropped 4 bases and J dropped 1; count of bases not matched to a gene: 8. There are 16 residues in the CDR3. CDR3 DNA sequence: TGTGCCAGCAGCCCTACCGGGACAGGGGAATCCTACGAGCAGTACGTC. This sequence encodes CASSPTGTGESYEQYV.

The genes are TRBV14 and TRBJ1-2; D gene ambiguous. CDR3 length equals 13 residues. Trimming shortened V by 7 bases and J by 0 bases, and 9 bases separated the two germline ends. Germline-derived CDR1 and CDR2 are SGHDN and FVKESK. In DNA form, the CDR3 reads TGTGCCAGCACCCCGGGGTCTAACTATGGCTACACCTTC. Its translation is CASTPGSNYGYTF.

V and J are TRBV7-3 and TRBJ1-6; TRBD1 matches 7 bases. Germline trimming cut 5 bases from V and 9 bases from J; bases unmatched to any gene: 7. CDR1 SGHTA and CDR2 FQGTGA come from the germline V gene. The CDR3 is 14 residues long. CDR3 DNA: TGTGCCAGCAGCCCAACAGGGGCGGGTTCACCCCTCCACTTT. It codes for CASSPTGAGSPLHF.

The chain couples TRBV6-5 to TRBJ2-5; D is possibly TRBD2 (5 bases). V was pared by 6 bases and J by 5 bases, with 19 bases between. The CDR3 is 15 amino acids. Germline V CDR1 and CDR2: MNHEY, SVGAGI. The CDR3 nucleotides read TGTGCCAGCAGACCCCGGTGGGCTAGCCAGGAGACCCAGTACTTC. Translation gives CASRPRWASQETQYF.

The chain uses TRBV6-5 and TRBJ2-7; TRBD1 matches at 7 bases. This CDR3 has 12 residues. Germline V gives CDR1 MNHEY, CDR2 SVGAGI. The CDR3: CASGRGTYEQYV. The CDR3 DNA sequence: TGTGCAAGCGGCAGGGGGACCTACGAGCAGTACGTC.

This chain's CDR3 is CASSPIGTDSYEQYF. CDR3 DNA: TGTGCCAGCTCACCTATCGGGACAGATTCCTACGAGCAGTACTTC. The J gene is TRBJ2-7, the V gene TRBV18, with 7 bases identical to TRBD1. The V gene end was trimmed by 3 bases and the J gene end by 1 base; junction bases not matched to a gene: 6. This CDR3 has 15 residues. Per the germline V gene, CDR1 is KGHSH and CDR2 is LQKENI.